Only a few counts were recorded for the clone carrying this TCR beta chain. Its specificity is not known. Each CDR3 protein gets one entry after TCRdb re-called the reads with MiXCR. In the table there are approximately 550,000 distinct CDR3 sequences, 16% of which are singletons. The data belong to a study of T cell repertoires in cytomegalovirus infection. Overall study findings and caveats: What dominated the ex vivo response were HLA-C-restricted CMV-specific TCR beta clonotypes.

The length of the CDR3 is 15 residues. V was trimmed by 2 bases and J by 1 base, leaving 11 bases between them. Germline CDR1 and CDR2: MNHEY and SMNVEV (reference sequence). The source material was CD8+ T cells from PBMCs. This rearrangement joins TRBV27 to TRBJ2-5, with D possibly being TRBD2 (7 bases). The receptor comes from a human donor in good health (CMV status not recorded). Some clones in this sample may be carry-over from other donors' samples. The CDR3 sequence is CASSLLADSQETQYF. In nucleotides, the CDR3 is TGTGCCAGCAGTTTACTAGCGGACAGCCAAGAGACCCAGTACTTC.